The following is a T cell receptor (beta chain) sequence with its context. This sample was taken from a study of blood T cells in healthy people across ages. Primed by a sample-barcoded 5' primer and a J-beta primer mix, a second PCR proceeded for about 6 to 12 cycles. Samples each returned at least 3 million CDR3-containing paired-end reads. From the 5' RACE reads, TCRdb called clonotypes with MiXCR, one entry per CDR3 protein. The table lists roughly 700,000 distinct CDR3 sequences, around 45% of them singletons. In germline, CDR1 is LGHNA, CDR2 YNFKEQ. Trimming pared 0 bases from V and 9 bases from J, leaving 18 bases between. This CDR3 region has 16 residues.

The V call is TRBV4-2, the J call TRBJ1-3; D unresolved. The source is a woman in her fifties or sixties in good health. The sequencing input was blood. The CDR3 spells CASSQEGMADGRTIYF. In nucleotides, the CDR3 is TGTGCCAGCAGCCAAGAAGGAATGGCTGATGGTCGCACCATATATTTT.